One sample yielded the 30 T cell receptor beta chains listed below, sequenced in a study of lymphopenia after photon versus proton radiotherapy. Sequenced by immunoSEQ multiplex PCR; TCRdb stores in-frame clones only, minus some. The table lists about 70,000 clones, 85% to 95% of them singletons. The sample was peripheral blood, taken from a patient treated with photon-based radiotherapy. The receptors here all came from a woman aged 40 to 50 with cholangiocarcinoma.

For the CDR3, the DNA is TGCAGCGTCCACACAGCAACTAATGAAAAACTGTTTTTT. Protein: CSVHTATNEKLFF. The V call is TRBV29-1, the J call TRBJ1-4; D not resolved. The CDR3 contains 13 residues. Trimming stripped 6 bases from V and 0 bases from J, with 8 bases between. CDR1 SQVTM and CDR2 ANQGSEA come from the germline V gene.

The chain is built from TRBV19 and TRBJ1-1; D is perhaps TRBD1 (6 bases). Trimming took 3 bases from V and 5 from J, leaving 13 bases between them. The CDR3 is made up of 14 amino acids. The germline V gene has CDR1 LNHDA and CDR2 SQIVND (reference sequence). CDR3 amino acids: CASSIGGAGTEAFF. The CDR3 bases are TGTGCCAGTAGTATCGGGGGCGCGGGGACTGAAGCTTTCTTT.

The rearrangement joins TRBV27 to TRBJ2-7, with D hard to call. The CDR3 consists of 13 residues. Trimming shortened V by 6 bases and J by 7 bases, and 16 bases separated the two germline ends. The germline gives CDR1 MNHEY, CDR2 SMNVEV (reference sequence). The CDR3 here is CASSIGVGSEQYF. In nucleotides, the CDR3 is TGTGCCAGCAGCATTGGGGTAGGCTCGGAGCAGTACTTC.

The CDR3 reads CASSLRGGTEAFF. The CDR3 DNA reads TGTGCCAGCAGCCTCAGGGGGGGCACTGAAGCTTTCTTT. The chain is built from TRBV7-6 and TRBJ1-1; 7 nucleotides match TRBD1. The CDR3 runs 13 residues. V shed 5 bases and J 4 bases; nucleotides not matched to a gene: 4. Germline V CDR1 and CDR2: SGHVS, FNYEAQ.

The rearrangement uses TRBV6-5 and TRBJ2-7; 7 nucleotides agree with TRBD2. Germline V gene data show CDR1 as MNHEY and CDR2 as SVGAGI. V gave up 2 bases and J gave up 6 bases; unmatched junction bases: 1. CDR3 length: 12 residues. CDR3 DNA sequence: TGTGCCAGCAGTTACGCGGGAGCCGAGCAGTACTTC. Its protein product is CASSYAGAEQYF.

Only one count was recorded for this clone. The chain has TRBV19 and TRBJ1-3, with 9 bases lining up with TRBD1. Looked up from germline, CDR1 is LNHDA and CDR2 is SQIVND (reference sequence). Trimming removed 3 bases from V and 2 bases from J; junction bases left unmatched: 2. This CDR3 has 15 amino acids. CDR3 residues: CASSIGTGPGNTIYF. In DNA form, the CDR3 reads TGTGCCAGTAGTATCGGGACAGGGCCTGGAAACACCATATATTTT.

The chain couples TRBV20-1 to TRBJ1-1; no definite D call. The germline V and J ends were trimmed by 5 bases and 8 bases, with 12 bases remaining between them. Per germline, CDR1 DFQATT and CDR2 SNEGSKA (reference sequence). The CDR3 spans 11 residues. CDR3 nucleotide sequence: TGCAGTGCTGGGTATGGGTTCGAAGCTTTCTTT. It codes for CSAGYGFEAFF.

The V call is TRBV7-3, the J call TRBJ2-7, with D perhaps being TRBD1 or TRBD2 (5 bases each). The germline V gene has CDR1 SGHTA and CDR2 FQGTGA. CDR3 length: 13 amino acids. Trimming shortened V by 5 bases and J by 2 bases, and 10 bases separated the two germline ends. CDR3 DNA sequence: TGTGCCAGCAGCCCCAGAGGGGCCTACGAGCAGTACTTC. Translated: CASSPRGAYEQYF.

This clone was found once. The chain links TRBV20-1 to TRBJ1-1, with D uncertain. V was clipped by 2 bases and J by 1 base, with 2 bases between them. From germline, CDR1 is DFQATT and CDR2 SNEGSKA (reference sequence). The CDR3 spans 11 residues. The CDR3: CSARQNTEAFF. The DNA for the CDR3 is TGCAGTGCTAGACAGAACACTGAAGCTTTCTTT.

The chain joins TRBV18 to TRBJ1-4, with D possibly being TRBD1 (6 bases). The CDR3 sequence is 15 residues long. The V and J ends lost 2 bases and 7 bases respectively, with 14 bases between them. CDR1 and CDR2 (germline): KGHSH, LQKENI. CDR3: CASSPTWGLGEKLFF. CDR3 sequence (DNA): TGTGCCAGCTCACCAACTTGGGGGCTGGGTGAAAAACTGTTTTTT.

The chain joins TRBV7-3 to TRBJ1-1; a weak D match, TRBD1 (6 bases). The ends were cut back, 1 base at V and 4 bases at J, with 10 bases in the middle. The CDR3 runs 14 residues. Germline V lookup: CDR1 SGHTA, CDR2 FQGTGA. For the CDR3, the DNA is TGTGCCAGCAGCTTAAATCCAGGGGCCACTGAAGCTTTCTTT. Its translation: CASSLNPGATEAFF. Based on the CDR3 plus reference TRBV7-3 and TRBJ1-1, the full variable domain is GAGVSQTPSNKVTEKGKYVELRCDPISGHTALYWYRQSLGQGPEFLIYFQGTGAADDSGLPNDRFFAVRPEGSVSTLKIQRTERGDSAVYLCASSLNPGATEAFFGQGTRLTVV.

The CDR3 sequence: CASPGGVNTEAFF. CDR3 in DNA: TGCGCCAGCCCCGGAGGGGTGAACACTGAAGCTTTCTTT. The gene calls are TRBV5-1 and TRBJ1-1; possibly TRBD1 for D (5 bases). The CDR3 runs to 13 residues. V lost 7 bases to trimming and J lost 0 bases, with 10 bases between them. Germline CDR1 is SGHRS and CDR2 is YFSETQ.

The chain joins TRBV6-1 to TRBJ2-5; D possibly corresponds to TRBD1 (6 bases). The V end lost 10 bases, the J end lost 1 base, and 13 bases lay between the germline ends. The V gene's germline CDR1 is MNHNS and CDR2 SASEGT. CDR3 length: 13 residues. CDR3 sequence reads: CATTGQLQETQYF. The CDR3 DNA reads TGTGCCACCACCGGACAGCTCCAAGAGACCCAGTACTTC.

The chain uses TRBV11-2 and TRBJ2-7, with 10 positions matching TRBD2. The CDR3 is made up of 16 amino acids. Germline CDR1 is SGHAT and CDR2 is FQNNGV. Germline trimming cut 1 base from V and 2 bases from J; bases unmatched to any gene: 5. This chain's CDR3 is CASSLGYSGGAYEQYF. Written as DNA, the CDR3 is TGTGCCAGCAGCTTAGGGTACAGCGGGGGGGCCTACGAGCAGTACTTC.

The rearrangement joins TRBV18 to TRBJ1-1, with 9 bases aligning to TRBD1. Trimming cost V 3 bases and J 9 bases; bases outside gene matches: 14. The CDR3 totals 16 residues. CDR1 is KGHSH and CDR2 is LQKENI in the germline V gene. CDR3 DNA: TGTGCCAGCTCACCCTCGGTGGGCTCCGGGACAGGGAAAGCTTTCTTT. It translates to CASSPSVGSGTGKAFF.

In this sample, this clone turned up once. This chain joins TRBV27 and TRBJ2-5; 15 bases are a match to TRBD2. The CDR3 runs to 16 residues. After removal of 5 bases from V and 4 bases from J, the junction contained 5 bases not matched to a gene. From germline, CDR1 is MNHEY and CDR2 SMNVEV (reference sequence). This CDR3 reads CASSRTSGRGRETQYF. CDR3 in DNA: TGTGCCAGCAGTCGGACTAGCGGGAGGGGGCGAGAGACCCAGTACTTC.

The J gene is TRBJ2-5, the V gene TRBV2; 8 bases are shared with TRBD1. From germline, CDR1 is SNHLY and CDR2 FYNNEI. The junction had 4 bases not matched to a gene; V was cut back by 5 bases and J by 2 bases. The CDR3 is 14 residues long. The chain's CDR3 is CASSPRQGQETQYF. The CDR3 region has the DNA TGTGCCAGCAGTCCCCGACAGGGGCAAGAGACCCAGTACTTC.

This sequence joins TRBV4-1 and TRBJ1-6, with TRBD1 identical over 9 bases. J gave up 9 bases and V 1 base, and 7 bases lay outside the gene matches. The CDR3 loop spans 16 amino acids. CDR1 MGHRA and CDR2 YSYEKL come from the germline V gene. CDR3 DNA: TGCGCCAGCAGCCAAGCGCGGGACAGGGTAGGTTCACCCCTCCACTTT. It is translated as CASSQARDRVGSPLHF.

The chain joins TRBV10-1 to TRBJ2-1, with a possible D match to TRBD1 (5 bases). V lost 3 bases, J lost 0 bases, and 9 bases lay in between. The CDR3 is 15 amino acids. Germline lookup yields CDR1 WNHNN and CDR2 SYGVQD (reference sequence). The chain's CDR3 is CASSDRQGSYNEQFF. In nucleotides, the CDR3 is TGCGCCAGCAGTGACCGGCAGGGCTCCTACAATGAGCAGTTCTTC.

This chain connects TRBV6-5 to TRBJ1-3; maybe TRBD1 (6 bases). CDR1 is MNHEY and CDR2 is SVGAGI in the germline V gene. V was trimmed by 0 bases and J by 2 bases, leaving 11 bases between them. This CDR3 has 16 amino acids. The CDR3 loop reads CASSYSGQGTGNTIYF. CDR3 DNA sequence: TGTGCCAGCAGTTACTCCGGCCAGGGGACTGGAAACACCATATATTTT.

The V call is TRBV6-1, the J call TRBJ2-2; 11 nucleotides agree with TRBD2. Germline V gene sequence: CDR1 MNHNS, CDR2 SASEGT. The trim removed 11 bases at V and 1 base at J, leaving 3 bases unmatched. This CDR3 spans 14 amino acids. CDR3 residues: CAGGLAGNTGELFF. The CDR3 DNA is TGTGCCGGAGGACTAGCGGGGAACACCGGGGAGCTGTTTTTT.

This clone showed up just a few times. CDR3 sequence (DNA): TGTGCCAGCAGCGAGGGCCCTAATCAGCCCCAGCATTTT. It codes for CASSEGPNQPQHF. This chain links TRBV9 with TRBJ1-5; D call uncertain. Germline V gene data show CDR1 as SGDLS and CDR2 as YYNGEE. This CDR3 contains 13 residues. Trimming took 3 bases from V and 4 from J, leaving 8 bases between them.

This chain joins TRBV2 and TRBJ1-1; D is uncertain. This CDR3 spans 15 amino acids. CDR1 is SNHLY and CDR2 is FYNNEI in the germline V gene. V was clipped by 5 bases and J by 1 base, with 14 bases between them. The CDR3 reads CASSLIWGANTEAFF. The CDR3 DNA sequence: TGTGCCAGCAGTCTTATTTGGGGAGCGAACACTGAAGCTTTCTTT.

This chain joins TRBV5-4 and TRBJ2-1, with 9 bases lining up with TRBD1. The CDR3 length is 13 residues. Germline CDR1 SGHNT, CDR2 YYREEE (reference sequence). Unmatched junction bases numbered 4, after V lost 2 bases and J lost 10 bases. Here the CDR3 DNA reads TGTGCCAGCAGCTTAACAGGGGGCAGGGAGCAGTTCTTC. This encodes CASSLTGGREQFF.

The V gene is TRBV11-2, the J gene TRBJ2-1; possible D gene TRBD2, 6 bases. Germline CDR1 reads SGHAT; CDR2 reads FQNNGV. Between the trimmed V and J ends, which lost 2 bases and 3 bases, there was a span of 14 bases. This CDR3 comprises 16 residues. DNA of the CDR3: TGTGCCAGCAGCTTAAGCTCGATGGAGGGCTACAATGAGCAGTTCTTC. This gives the protein CASSLSSMEGYNEQFF.

Remarks on this clone: Other DNA sequences within the sample encode an identical CDR3. V usage is TRBV9 and J usage is TRBJ2-3; D unclear. This CDR3 is built from 12 residues. Trimming removed 0 bases from V and 1 base from J, with 0 bases in between. Germline CDR1 and CDR2: SGDLS and YYNGEE. The CDR3 here is CASSVGTDTQYF. CDR3 bases: TGTGCCAGCAGCGTAGGCACAGATACGCAGTATTTT.

This clone came up once. This chain uses TRBV4-1 with TRBJ2-6; TRBD2 is a possible D gene (6 bases). CDR1 is MGHRA, CDR2 YSYEKL, per germline. The CDR3 is 16 amino acids. With 6 bases removed from V and 3 bases from J, the gap between germline ends came to 15 bases. CDR3 loop: CASRPIGGGGANVLTF. CDR3 sequence (DNA): TGCGCCAGCAGACCCATCGGGGGTGGTGGGGCCAACGTCCTGACTTTC.

The V gene is TRBV7-9, the J gene TRBJ2-2, with D unclear. Trimming stripped 0 bases from V and 5 bases from J, with 13 bases between. Per the germline V gene, CDR1 is SEHNR and CDR2 is FQNEAQ (reference sequence). There are 16 residues in the CDR3. The CDR3 loop is CASSLAAVSGTGELFF. In DNA form, the CDR3 reads TGTGCCAGCAGCTTAGCGGCGGTTTCTGGGACCGGGGAGCTGTTTTTT.

This sequence joins TRBV19 and TRBJ1-1; 7 bases are a match to TRBD1. The germline gives CDR1 LNHDA, CDR2 SQIVND (reference sequence). The CDR3 is made up of 13 amino acids. V shed 6 bases, J shed 7 bases, and the junction held 8 bases outside the gene matches. CDR3 residues: CASRYRGVSEAFF. In nucleotides, the CDR3 is TGTGCCAGTAGATACAGGGGCGTGAGTGAAGCTTTCTTT.

This rearrangement joins TRBV12-5 to TRBJ1-6; 7 positions match TRBD1. After removal of 1 base from V and 12 bases from J, the junction contained 9 bases not matched to a gene. The CDR3 is 15 amino acids. Per germline, CDR1 LGHNT and CDR2 FRNRAP. The CDR3 loop reads CASGLGDRAREPLHF. The CDR3 DNA sequence: TGTGCTAGTGGTTTGGGTGACAGGGCGCGGGAACCCCTCCACTTT.